These 14 T cell receptor beta chains share one sample of origin, sequenced in a study of human T cells and chemical hapten exposure. The time point: pre-sensitization, week 0. Treatment described: therapeutic diphenylcyclopropenone sensitization with weekly scalp DPC. Each CDR3 protein is one row after TCRdb ran MiXCR on the RACE reads. The sample yields more than 250,000 distinct CDR3 sequences, about 9% seen once. Material: whole blood, obtained in connection with sensitization to the hapten diphenylcyclopropenone (DPC). The receptor set was obtained from a woman aged 40 to 50 with alopecia areata. Some clones in this sample may be carry-over from other donors' samples.

This rearrangement joins TRBV2 to TRBJ2-2; tentatively, D is TRBD1 (6 bases). This CDR3 has 15 residues. Trimming stripped 6 bases from V and 1 base from J, with 12 bases between. The germline gives CDR1 SNHLY, CDR2 FYNNEI. The CDR3 DNA sequence: TGTGCCAGCAGCTCGGGACACATGAACACCGGGGAGCTGTTTTTT. It encodes CASSSGHMNTGELFF.

This clonotype was seen ten or more times. The genes are TRBV12-3 or TRBV12-4 and TRBJ2-2; D call uncertain. This CDR3 region has 11 residues. V was pared by 6 bases and J by 5 bases, with 4 bases between. The CDR3 protein is CASRRTGELFF. DNA of the CDR3: TGTGCCAGCAGAAGGACCGGGGAGCTGTTTTTT.

The V gene is TRBV2, the J gene TRBJ2-5; D remains ambiguous. The V and J ends lost 4 bases and 7 bases respectively, with 10 bases between them. The CDR3 has 12 amino acids. The germline V gene has CDR1 SNHLY and CDR2 FYNNEI. CDR3 sequence: CASSVKGLTQYF. The CDR3 nucleotides are TGTGCCAGCAGTGTCAAAGGGTTGACCCAGTACTTC.

The chain employs TRBV3-1 and TRBJ2-1; tentative D call: TRBD2 (6 bases). Germline-derived CDR1 and CDR2 are LGHDT and YNNKEL (reference sequence). The V end lost 2 bases, the J end lost 10 bases, and 15 bases lay between the germline ends. The CDR3 loop spans 14 amino acids. CDR3: CASSQQVLRGEQFF. As DNA, the CDR3 is TGTGCCAGCAGCCAACAAGTCCTTCGGGGGGAGCAGTTCTTC.

This clonotype showed up just a few times. The gene calls are TRBV18 and TRBJ1-4, with 7 bases fitting TRBD1. The CDR3 length is 14 residues. V lost 4 bases and J lost 8; bases outside the gene matches: 7. From germline, CDR1 is KGHSH and CDR2 LQKENI. The CDR3 bases are TGTGCCAGCTCACTCCGACAGGGCCCGGAAAAACTGTTTTTT. It translates to CASSLRQGPEKLFF.

V is TRBV7-8 and J is TRBJ2-2; D not certain. Germline V gene sequence: CDR1 SGHVS, CDR2 FQNEAQ. This CDR3 region has 13 residues. V shed 5 bases and J shed 8 bases, with 12 bases lying between them. The CDR3 DNA reads TGTGCCAGCAGCACCGAGGAGTTGGGGGAGCTGTTTTTT. This sequence encodes CASSTEELGELFF.

This clonotype was seen only a few times. The chain employs TRBV6-2 or TRBV6-3 and TRBJ2-1; possibly TRBD2 for D (7 bases). The V and J ends lost 3 bases and 14 bases respectively, with 17 bases between them. CDR3 length equals 13 residues. The V gene's germline CDR1 is MNHEY and CDR2 SVGEGT. In DNA, the CDR3 is TGTGCCAGCAGTTATGCCCTGGGAGGGGGGAAGTTCTTC. Residues: CASSYALGGGKFF.

This clonotype was seen more than once but under ten times. V is TRBV14 and J is TRBJ1-1, with D unclear. CDR1 SGHDN and CDR2 FVKESK come from the germline V gene. The germline V and J ends were trimmed by 5 bases and 0 bases, with 13 bases remaining between them. The CDR3 contains 15 residues. CDR3 in DNA: TGTGCCAGCAGCTCCTCCCCGGCATTGAACACTGAAGCTTTCTTT. Encoded protein: CASSSSPALNTEAFF.

This clonotype was seen repeatedly, ten times or more. The chain combines TRBV27 with TRBJ1-1; possibly TRBD1 for D (5 bases). CDR3 length equals 14 residues. Deletions cut 3 bases from V and 8 bases from J, with 16 bases between. The germline V gene encodes CDR1 MNHEY and CDR2 SMNVEV (reference sequence). CDR3 residues: CASSFGADSSEAFF. The CDR3 DNA reads as TGTGCCAGCAGTTTCGGGGCAGACAGTTCCGAAGCTTTCTTT.

This clonotype occurred many times. J is TRBJ1-4 and V is TRBV2, with D perhaps matching TRBD1 (5 bases). The germline V gene has CDR1 SNHLY and CDR2 FYNNEI. CDR3 length: 17 residues. V was trimmed by 6 bases and J by 0 bases, leaving 17 bases between them. As DNA, the CDR3 is TGTGCCAGCAGGGGGACTGGGGGACGGCCAACTAATGAAAAACTGTTTTTT. Protein sequence: CASRGTGGRPTNEKLFF.

The chain carries TRBV3-1 and TRBJ2-7; D may be TRBD2 (6 bases). The CDR3 contains 16 residues. Trimming left V 0 bases short and J 1 base short, with 13 bases between. The germline V gene has CDR1 LGHDT and CDR2 YNNKEL (reference sequence). The CDR3 protein is CASSQERSLASYEQYF. In DNA, the CDR3 is TGTGCCAGCAGCCAAGAGCGGTCACTAGCTTCCTACGAGCAGTACTTC.

J is TRBJ2-5 and V is TRBV6-6; 8 bases map to TRBD2. Per the germline V gene, CDR1 is MNHNY and CDR2 is SVGAGI (reference sequence). This CDR3 is 15 amino acids long. J was trimmed by 7 bases and V by 2 bases; bases with no gene match: 9. For the CDR3, the DNA is TGTGCCAGCAGTTACCCGGGACTAGAAGGAGGGACCCAGTACTTC. This translates into CASSYPGLEGGTQYF.

This clonotype has a handful of counts. The gene calls are TRBV6-2 or TRBV6-3 and TRBJ2-1; perhaps TRBD2 as D (6 bases). The CDR3 consists of 15 residues. V was pared by 2 bases and J by 2 bases, with 10 bases between. Looked up from germline, CDR1 is MNHEY and CDR2 is SVGEGT. As DNA, the CDR3 is TGTGCCAGCAGTTACGGGAGGCCGACCTACAATGAGCAGTTCTTC. It codes for CASSYGRPTYNEQFF.

Many counts were recorded for this clonotype. The V gene is TRBV6-2 or TRBV6-3, the J gene TRBJ2-2, with D unresolved. Germline V gives CDR1 MNHEY, CDR2 SVGEGT. There are 14 residues in the CDR3. V lost 5 bases and J 3 bases, leaving 10 bases between the germline ends. In DNA form, the CDR3 reads TGTGCCAGCAGTCTGACAATGGACACCGGGGAGCTGTTTTTT. Protein: CASSLTMDTGELFF.